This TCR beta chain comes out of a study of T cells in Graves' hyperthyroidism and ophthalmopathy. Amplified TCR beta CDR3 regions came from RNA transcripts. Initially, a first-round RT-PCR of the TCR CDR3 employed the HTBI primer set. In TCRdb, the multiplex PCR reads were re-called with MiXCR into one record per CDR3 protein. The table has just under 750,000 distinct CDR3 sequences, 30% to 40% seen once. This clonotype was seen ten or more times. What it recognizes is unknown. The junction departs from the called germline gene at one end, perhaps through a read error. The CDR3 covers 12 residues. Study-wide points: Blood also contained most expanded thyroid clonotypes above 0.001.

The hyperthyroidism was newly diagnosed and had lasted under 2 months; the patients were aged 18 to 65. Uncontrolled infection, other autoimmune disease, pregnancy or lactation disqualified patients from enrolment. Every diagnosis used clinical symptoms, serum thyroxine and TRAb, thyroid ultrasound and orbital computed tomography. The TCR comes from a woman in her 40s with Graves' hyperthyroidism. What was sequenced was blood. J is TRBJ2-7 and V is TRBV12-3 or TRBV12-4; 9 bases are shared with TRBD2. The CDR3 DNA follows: TGTGCCAGCAGTCTAGCGGGATGGTTACAGTACTTC. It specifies CASSLAGWLQYF.